The clone carrying this TCR beta chain has just a few counts. V lost 3 bases to trimming and J lost 4 bases, with 9 bases between them. This CDR3 is 13 amino acids long. The V gene's germline CDR1 is SGHVS and CDR2 FQNEAQ. These data originate in a study of Graves' ophthalmopathy and Graves' hyperthyroidism. CDR3 regions of TCR beta were amplified from RNA transcripts. HTBI-primed RT-PCR formed the first round, and a multiplex PCR formed the second. TCRdb re-derived calls from the multiplex PCR reads in MiXCR, one entry per CDR3 protein. The sample carries hundreds of thousands of distinct CDR3 sequences, 45% recorded once.

Sequenced material: peripheral blood. The TCR was taken from an adult man with Graves' ophthalmopathy. V usage is TRBV7-8 and J usage is TRBJ2-5; D is ambiguous. This CDR3 is CASSLLELETQYF. CDR3 bases: TGTGCCAGCAGCTTGTTGGAGCTAGAGACCCAGTACTTC.